Below, 19 T cell receptor beta chains from the same sample are listed, as sequenced in a study of blood T cell repertoires in COVID-19. Sequenced by immunoSEQ multiplex PCR; TCRdb stores in-frame clones only, minus some. This table holds approximately 190,000 clones, about 82% found once. The sequenced sample was peripheral blood. These receptors were taken from a young woman with acute or convalescent COVID-19.

The chain recombines TRBV12-2 with TRBJ2-2; TRBD2, the D gene given by the table, was not confirmed from the DNA. TRBV12-2 is a pseudogene. The CDR3 consists of 17 residues. The CDR3: CASRTLIQRGNTGELFF. DNA of the CDR3: TGTGCAAGTCGCACCCTCATACAGCGGGGCAACACCGGGGAGCTGTTTTTT.

The CDR3 DNA reads TGTGCCAGCAGTGCCGGACTGCCCTATGGCTACACCTTC. Translated: CASSAGLPYGYTF. This sequence joins TRBV2 and TRBJ1-2, with D uncertain. CDR3 length equals 13 residues. Germline CDR1 SNHLY, CDR2 FYNNEI. The V end was cut by 4 bases, the J end by 4 bases, with 10 bases between. The whole variable domain, filled in from reference TRBV2 and TRBJ1-2, reads EPEVTQTPSHQVTQMGQEVILRCVPISNHLYFYWYRQILGQKVEFLVSFYNNEISEKSEIFDDQFSVERPDGSNFTLKIRSTKLEDSAMYFCASSAGLPYGYTFGSGTRLTVV.

This sequence joins TRBV3-1 (or the pseudogene TRBV3-2) and TRBJ1-4; 12 nucleotides match TRBD1. CDR3 size: 18 residues. CDR1 and CDR2 from the germline V gene are LGHDT and YNNKEL (reference sequence). With V trimmed by 1 base and J by 7 bases, 10 bases remained unmatched. CDR3 nucleotides: TGTGCCAGCAGCCAAGTCGAGGGACAGGGGGCTAACGGTGAAAAACTGTTTTTT. Translated, it gives CASSQVEGQGANGEKLFF.

CDR3 in amino acids: CASSLGDYREQYF. The CDR3 coding sequence is TGTGCCAGCAGCTTAGGGGACTACCGGGAGCAGTACTTC. The chain couples TRBV11-2 to TRBJ2-7, with 7 bases matching TRBD2. Germline loops: CDR1 SGHAT, CDR2 FQNNGV. The junction had 4 bases not matched to a gene; V was cut back by 1 base and J by 7 bases. This CDR3 region has 13 residues.

This chain connects TRBV7-9 to TRBJ1-1; 8 nucleotides align to TRBD1. V lost 4 bases to trimming and J lost 4 bases; unmatched junction nucleotides: 5. This CDR3 spans 14 amino acids. CDR1 is SEHNR, CDR2 FQNEAQ, per germline (reference sequence). The CDR3 region is CASSSSGGSTEAFF. The CDR3 nucleotides are TGTGCCAGCAGCTCTTCAGGGGGCAGCACTGAAGCTTTCTTT.

This chain connects TRBV19 to TRBJ1-2; 9 nucleotides line up with TRBD1. Germline values: CDR1 LNHDA, CDR2 SQIVND (reference sequence). The CDR3 has 13 residues. The V segment lost 7 bases and the J segment 6 bases; nucleotides outside the gene matches: 6. CDR3: CASMRQGVDGYTF. The CDR3 coding sequence is TGTGCCAGTATGAGACAGGGGGTGGATGGCTACACCTTC.

This clone showed up just once. One end of the junction varies from germline; a read error may be responsible. This chain uses TRBV30 with TRBJ2-7, with D maybe TRBD1 (8 bases). The CDR3 totals 10 residues. CDR1 is GTSNPN and CDR2 is SVGIG in the germline V gene (reference sequence). The CDR3 loop is CACRGGQDLF. The CDR3 bases are TGTGCCTGCCGCGGGGGACAGGACCTTTTC.

The gene calls are TRBV7-9 and TRBJ1-4; D might be TRBD1 (6 bases). This CDR3 spans 14 amino acids. Trimming took off 2 bases at V and 4 bases at J, with 8 bases between the two ends. Germline CDR1 SEHNR, CDR2 FQNEAQ (reference sequence). In nucleotides, the CDR3 is TGTGCCAGCAGCTTAAGCAGGGGTAATGAAAAACTGTTTTTT. It specifies CASSLSRGNEKLFF.

This clone has more than one count but fewer than ten. The rearrangement links TRBV6-2 or TRBV6-3 to TRBJ2-1; the D gene is possibly TRBD1 (6 bases). The CDR3 spans 12 residues. With 6 bases removed from V and 9 bases from J, the gap between germline ends came to 12 bases. Germline CDR1 is MNHEY and CDR2 is SVGEGT. CDR3 sequence reads: CASSGQIREQFF. CDR3 DNA: TGTGCCAGCAGCGGACAGATTCGTGAGCAGTTCTTC.

The chain couples TRBV5-1 to TRBJ2-5; no reliable D call. Trimming cost V 4 bases and J 1 base, with 14 bases left between them. Germline lookup yields CDR1 SGHRS and CDR2 YFSETQ. The CDR3 totals 15 residues. The CDR3 DNA follows: TGCGCCAGCAGCCAGGTAAAACCTGTCCAAGAGACCCAGTACTTC. This codes for CASSQVKPVQETQYF.

CDR3 sequence (DNA): TGTGCCAGCAGCCCGATGGGACAGGTTGGCTACACCTTC. As protein: CASSPMGQVGYTF. The gene calls are TRBV12-3 or TRBV12-4 and TRBJ1-2, with TRBD1 matching 8 bases. This CDR3 has 13 amino acids. J was trimmed by 7 bases and V by 6 bases; bases with no gene match: 7.

The rearrangement links TRBV7-9 to TRBJ1-1; 7 nucleotides match TRBD1. Trimming cost V 1 base and J 5 bases; bases outside gene matches: 4. The CDR3 has 14 residues. Germline V gene sequence: CDR1 SEHNR, CDR2 FQNEAQ (reference sequence). The CDR3 here is CASSLDRGGTEAFF. The CDR3, as DNA: TGTGCCAGCAGCTTAGACAGGGGTGGTACTGAAGCTTTCTTT.

The V gene is TRBV2, the J gene TRBJ2-6; D gene ambiguous. V gave up 3 bases and J gave up 1 base, with 10 bases separating them. The CDR3 has 16 residues. Per the germline V gene, CDR1 is SNHLY and CDR2 is FYNNEI. CDR3 bases: TGTGCCAGCAGTGACCGCAGGCAATCTGGGGCCAACGTCCTGACTTTC. Translated, it gives CASSDRRQSGANVLTF.

There are a few counts of this clone. The chain carries TRBV5-4 and TRBJ2-7; the D gene is possibly TRBD1 (5 bases). Germline CDR1 reads SGHNT; CDR2 reads YYREEE (reference sequence). V was pared by 0 bases and J by 12 bases, with 22 bases between. This CDR3 has 15 residues. The CDR3, as DNA: TGTGCCAGCAGCTTGGGGGTCCAGGGTTCGAGTTTACGGTACTTC. This sequence encodes CASSLGVQGSSLRYF.

This rearrangement joins TRBV30 to TRBJ2-5; D ambiguous. The CDR3 has 13 amino acids. Germline V gene data show CDR1 as GTSNPN and CDR2 as SVGIG (reference sequence). The V and J ends lost 0 bases and 4 bases respectively, with 9 bases between them. This CDR3 is CAWSVPRLETQYF. The CDR3 DNA reads TGTGCCTGGAGTGTACCCAGGCTAGAGACCCAGTACTTC.

The chain uses TRBV20-1 and TRBJ2-7, with 7 bases aligning to TRBD2. Per germline, CDR1 DFQATT and CDR2 SNEGSKA (reference sequence). Unmatched junction bases numbered 0, after V lost 3 bases and J lost 4 bases. This CDR3 comprises 11 residues. The chain's CDR3 is CSASGRYEQYF. The CDR3, as DNA: TGCAGTGCTAGCGGGAGGTACGAGCAGTACTTC.

By its share, this clone is medium-sized (0.01 to 0.1%). The chain has TRBV6-1 and TRBJ1-1; no firm D call. This CDR3 has 12 amino acids. V lost 2 bases, J lost 3 bases, and 4 bases lay in between. From germline, CDR1 is MNHNS and CDR2 SASEGT. The CDR3 loop is CASSEQYTEAFF. The CDR3 DNA reads TGTGCCAGCAGTGAACAGTACACTGAAGCTTTCTTT.

The V gene is TRBV15, the J gene TRBJ2-3; D gene ambiguous. V dropped 2 bases and J dropped 4 bases, with 7 bases sitting between them. This CDR3 is built from 13 residues. Germline CDR1 LNHNV, CDR2 YYDKDF (reference sequence). CDR3 coding DNA: TGTGCCACCAGCAGACCGACTTCAGATACGCAGTATTTT. Translation: CATSRPTSDTQYF.

In this sample, this clone turned up a few times. The chain joins TRBV7-2 to TRBJ2-7; TRBD2 matches 11 bases. The CDR3 extends over 16 amino acids. Per germline, CDR1 SGHTA and CDR2 FQGNSA. The junction had 9 bases not matched to a gene; V was cut back by 5 bases and J by 3 bases. The CDR3 DNA sequence: TGTGCCAGCAGCATCCCCCTAGCGGGGGGTTACTACGAGCAGTACTTC. Protein sequence: CASSIPLAGGYYEQYF.